These 6 T cell receptor beta chains originate from one sample sequenced in a study of T-cell memory formation after mild COVID-19. From the 5' RACE reads, TCRdb called clonotypes with MiXCR, one entry per CDR3 protein. This table holds approximately 560,000 distinct CDR3 sequences, approximately 15% found once. The sample was PBMCs or a T cell subset sorted from them (not recorded which). Every receptor here comes from an adult woman who had mild COVID-19 (a few samples of this study predate the infection). Cell type and time point are not known.

This clonotype was seen more than once but under ten times. J is TRBJ1-2 and V is TRBV2; D is undetermined. The V gene lost 7 bases and the J gene lost 6 bases, with 15 bases spanning the gap. Germline V CDR1 and CDR2: SNHLY, FYNNEI. The CDR3 runs to 13 residues. The CDR3 spells CASTLAGRNGYTF. The DNA of the CDR3 is TGTGCCAGCACCCTCGCCGGCAGGAATGGCTACACCTTC.

This clonotype showed up many times. The chain joins TRBV4-1 to TRBJ2-1; 12 bases fit TRBD2. V trimming: 4 bases; J trimming: 7 bases; junction bases outside the gene matches: 5. The CDR3 is made up of 15 amino acids. Germline-derived CDR1 and CDR2 are MGHRA and YSYEKL. CDR3 nucleotides: TGCGCCAGCAGCCCTCTAGCGGGAGGGCGGAATGAGCAGTTCTTC. Its protein product is CASSPLAGGRNEQFF.

This clonotype was observed a handful of times. The chain links TRBV7-3 to TRBJ2-7; tentatively, D is TRBD1 (6 bases). With 3 bases removed from V and 6 bases from J, the gap between germline ends came to 12 bases. The CDR3 has 13 residues. The germline CDR1 and CDR2 sequences are SGHTA and FQGTGA. The DNA for the CDR3 is TGTGCCAGCAGCTTGTACCGGGACACCGAGCAGTACTTC. Translated, it gives CASSLYRDTEQYF.

This chain uses TRBV25-1 with TRBJ1-1, with no clear D. The CDR3 is made up of 14 amino acids. The V end was cut by 1 base, the J end by 8 bases, with 14 bases between. Per the germline V gene, CDR1 is MGHDK and CDR2 is SYGVNS. The CDR3 is CASSEWVTSSEAFF. The CDR3 DNA follows: TGTGCCAGCAGTGAATGGGTCACATCCTCCGAAGCTTTCTTT.

The sample holds a few counts of this clonotype. The chain recombines TRBV12-3 or TRBV12-4 with TRBJ2-2; 7 bases map to TRBD2. The CDR3 totals 16 residues. Trimming removed 5 bases from V and 4 bases from J; junction bases left unmatched: 10. The CDR3 DNA sequence: TGTGCCAGCAGTATTCCCCTAGCGGCGAGCACCGGGGAGCTGTTTTTT. Translating it yields CASSIPLAASTGELFF.

This clonotype was recorded a few times. J is TRBJ2-7 and V is TRBV5-5, with 7 bases aligning to TRBD2. The junction had 4 bases not matched to a gene; V was cut back by 0 bases and J by 4 bases. CDR3 size: 14 residues. The germline gives CDR1 SGHKS, CDR2 YYEKEE (reference sequence). The CDR3 reads CASSLVGGNYEQYF. In DNA form, the CDR3 reads TGTGCCAGCAGCTTGGTGGGAGGGAATTACGAGCAGTACTTC.